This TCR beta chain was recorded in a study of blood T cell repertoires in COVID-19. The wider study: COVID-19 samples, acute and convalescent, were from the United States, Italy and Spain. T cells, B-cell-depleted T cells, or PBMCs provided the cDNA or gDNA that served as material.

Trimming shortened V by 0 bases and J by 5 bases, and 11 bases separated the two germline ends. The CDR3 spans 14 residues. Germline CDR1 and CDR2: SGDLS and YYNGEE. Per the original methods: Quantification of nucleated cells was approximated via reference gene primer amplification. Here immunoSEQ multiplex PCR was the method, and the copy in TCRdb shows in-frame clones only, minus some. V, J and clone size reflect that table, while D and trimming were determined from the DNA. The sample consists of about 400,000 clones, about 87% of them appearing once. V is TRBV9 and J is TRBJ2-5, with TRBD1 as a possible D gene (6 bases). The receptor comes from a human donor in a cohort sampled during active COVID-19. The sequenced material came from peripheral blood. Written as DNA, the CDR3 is TGTGCCAGCAGCGTAGGGGCAGGGGAGGAGACCCAGTACTTC. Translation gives CASSVGAGEETQYF.